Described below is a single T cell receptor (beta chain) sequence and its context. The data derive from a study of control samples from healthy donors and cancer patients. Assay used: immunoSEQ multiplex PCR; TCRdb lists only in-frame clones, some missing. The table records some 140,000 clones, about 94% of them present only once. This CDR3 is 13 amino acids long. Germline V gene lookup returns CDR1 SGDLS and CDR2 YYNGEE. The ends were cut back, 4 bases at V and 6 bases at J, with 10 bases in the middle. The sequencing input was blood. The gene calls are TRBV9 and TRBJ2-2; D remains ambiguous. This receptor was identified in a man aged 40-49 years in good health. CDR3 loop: CASSSRLPGELFF. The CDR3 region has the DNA TGTGCCAGCAGCTCGCGTCTCCCCGGGGAGCTGTTTTTT.